The present entry profiles one T cell receptor beta chain with its context. It lacks a known antigen. No qualities accompany the bases; no much larger clone lies one base away. The donors were 40 or so Caucasian individuals from Russia, aged roughly 6 to 100 years, who were systemically healthy. Each donor gave ten milliliters of peripheral blood, collected into EDTA-treated Vacutainer tubes. PBMCs were isolated by Ficoll-Paque density-gradient centrifugation, with at least 6.5 million obtained per sample. Total RNA was extracted from PBMCs with Trizol reagent, with at least 5 micrograms obtained per sample. For every donor, an aliquot of PBMCs went through flow cytometry to measure the percentages of naive CD45RAhigh/CD27high T cells. The germline V gene (reference sequence) gives CDR1 as DFQATT and CDR2 as SNEGSKA. Taken from cysteine to phenylalanine, the CDR3 has 14 residues. Only CDR3 DNA is held: 42 bases, read in frame from base 1.

This specimen comes from a study of blood T cells in healthy people across ages (dated by TCRdb to about 2015). Describing the broader study: In model experiments, template switching captured about one uniquely barcoded TCR beta cDNA molecule for every two T cells. To track age-related changes in TCR beta repertoire diversity, the study relied on deep sequencing normalized with unique cDNA molecular identifiers. The donors were divided into four age groups: young (average around 17 years), middle-aged (over 35), aged (roughly 60) and long-lived (roughly 82). Donors of different ages were randomly distributed across sequencing lanes to avoid experimental bias. The study analyzed two additional independent replicas of 1 million unique cDNA reads from the same blood draw for two donors, one aged 18 to 30 and one aged 80 or older. Overall study outcomes, separate from this receptor: Total diversity estimates from one million sequenced T cells were considered lower bounds and underestimates. Observed TCR beta diversity per million T cells fell roughly linearly with age, and a significant reduction was already apparent by age about 36. Compared with the aged group, the long-lived group had more naive CD4+ T cells, fewer expanded clones and increased TCR diversity, suggesting age selection. Since profiling was done on bulk unsorted PBMCs, naive and antigen-experienced compartments could not be conclusively compared. The percentage of naive T cells measured by flow cytometry correlated strongly with observed TCR beta diversity. Because donor CMV infection status was unknown, age-related changes in expanded clonotypes were potentially confounded.

The library relied on 5' RACE. Sequenced on an Illumina HiSeq 2500. A second PCR of roughly 6 to 11 cycles was run with a J-beta primer mix and a sample-barcoded 5' primer. Each TCR beta cDNA molecule received a unique molecular identifier from a template-switch 5' adaptor carrying 12 random nucleotides. Each sample yielded at least 3 million CDR3-containing paired-end reads. All of the RNA was converted into first-strand cDNA using the Mint cDNA synthesis kit, with a TRBC-specific oligonucleotide serving as the primer. Following uracil-DNA glycosylase treatment, a first 18-cycle PCR with universal primers M1SS and BC2_uni_R was performed on all cDNA. The original methods were these. Each sample was normalized by randomly selecting 1 million high-quality reads, each carrying a distinct molecular identifier. Instead of being binned into consensus sequences, reads with shared molecular identifiers were discarded. CDR3 identification, clonotype clustering and error correction used MiTCR with a Q25 quality threshold and the strictest error-elimination algorithm. A nonparametric unseen species model using Euler transformation provided a lower-bound estimate of total TCR beta diversity. TCRdb trimmed the raw reads at Q25, called clones with MiXCR and kept productive beta chains. One record per CDR3 amino acid sequence lists the most common genes and DNA. For this entry, the V and J calls and clone size follow TCRdb and not the study's own pipeline. This sample is represented by fewer than 2,000,000 distinct CDR3 sequences; about 32% of them were singletons. The ten largest clones represent approximately 11% of the sample.

The receptor was isolated from a woman in her thirties in good health. The chain joins TRBV20-1 to TRBJ2-7, with the D gene too uncertain to name. The J call may be mistaken, given a closer DNA end match to TRBJ2-5. The sequenced material came from blood. CDR3 region: CSARDWGRAETQYF. DNA sequence: TGCAGTGCTAGAGATTGGGGTAGAGCGGAGACCCAGTACTTC.